The following is a T cell receptor (beta chain) sequence with its context. This sample stems from a study of control samples from healthy donors and cancer patients. Sequencing was performed with immunoSEQ multiplex PCR; in TCRdb, only in-frame clones are kept and a portion is missing. The sample holds 190,000 or so clones, roughly 93% seen once. Trimming removed 8 bases at V and 6 bases at J, with 14 bases between. This CDR3 has 14 amino acids. CDR1 and CDR2 (germline): SNHLY, FYNNEI. The rearrangement joins TRBV2 to TRBJ1-6; D might be TRBD1 (6 bases). The receptor was isolated from a man younger than 35 in good health. Material for sequencing was blood. The CDR3 sequence: CASALDSANSPLHF. Written as DNA, the CDR3 is TGTGCCAGCGCCCTGGACAGTGCTAATTCACCCCTCCACTTT.